This T cell receptor (beta chain) was retrieved from a study of blood T cells in healthy people across ages. General study findings and limits: TCR beta diversity was tightly associated with the proportion of naive T cells. It was not known whether donors were CMV positive (a possible confounder of expanded clonotype changes).

Every participating donor contributed about 10 milliliters of peripheral blood through a draw. This clonotype was counted only a few times. Its antigen is unidentified. The second PCR ran about 6 to 12 cycles with a sample-barcoded 5' primer and J-beta primers. Each TCR beta cDNA got a 12-nucleotide random molecular identifier. TCRdb itself ran the 5' RACE reads through MiXCR, one entry per CDR3 protein. The profile shows 1.5 million to 2 million distinct CDR3 sequences, approximately 50% of them singletons. Trimming took off 6 bases at V and 9 bases at J, with 18 bases between the two ends. The CDR3 spans 13 residues. Germline values: CDR1 DFQATT, CDR2 SNEGSKA (reference sequence).

The source material was blood. The chain joins TRBV20-1 to TRBJ2-1; possible D gene TRBD2, 6 bases. The clonotype was recovered from a woman in her thirties or forties in good health. The CDR3 sequence is CSAKVAVGVEQFF. CDR3 bases: TGCAGTGCAAAGGTAGCGGTTGGGGTTGAGCAGTTCTTC.